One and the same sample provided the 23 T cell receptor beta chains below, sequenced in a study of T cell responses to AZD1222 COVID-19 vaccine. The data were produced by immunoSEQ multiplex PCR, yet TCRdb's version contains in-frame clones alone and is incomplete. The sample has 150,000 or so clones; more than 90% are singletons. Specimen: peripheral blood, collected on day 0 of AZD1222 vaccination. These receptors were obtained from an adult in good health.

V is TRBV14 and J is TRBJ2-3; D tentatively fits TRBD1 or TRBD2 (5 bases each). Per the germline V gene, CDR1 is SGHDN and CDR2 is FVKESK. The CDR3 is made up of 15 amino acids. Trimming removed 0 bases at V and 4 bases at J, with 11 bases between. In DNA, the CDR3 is TGTGCCAGCAGCCAAGATTGGTGGGGACCAGATACGCAGTATTTT. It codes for CASSQDWWGPDTQYF.

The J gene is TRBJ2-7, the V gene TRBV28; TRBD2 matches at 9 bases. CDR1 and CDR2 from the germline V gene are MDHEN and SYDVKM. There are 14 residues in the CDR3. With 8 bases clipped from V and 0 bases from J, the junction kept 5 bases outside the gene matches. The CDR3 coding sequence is TGTGCCAGCGGGCTAGCGGGGTACTCCTACGAGCAGTACTTC. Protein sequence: CASGLAGYSYEQYF.

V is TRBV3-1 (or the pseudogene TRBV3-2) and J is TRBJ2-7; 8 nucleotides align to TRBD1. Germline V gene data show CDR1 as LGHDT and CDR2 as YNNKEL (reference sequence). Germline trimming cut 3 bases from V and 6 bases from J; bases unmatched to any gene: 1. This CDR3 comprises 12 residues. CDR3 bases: TGTGCCAGCAGCCAGACAGGGGTCGAGCAGTACTTC. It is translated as CASSQTGVEQYF.

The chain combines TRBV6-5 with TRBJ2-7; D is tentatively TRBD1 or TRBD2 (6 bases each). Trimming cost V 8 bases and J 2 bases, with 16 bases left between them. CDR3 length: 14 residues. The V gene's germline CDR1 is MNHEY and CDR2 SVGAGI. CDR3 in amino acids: CASQKGGTTYEQYF. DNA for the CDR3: TGTGCCAGCCAAAAGGGGGGAACCACCTACGAGCAGTACTTC.

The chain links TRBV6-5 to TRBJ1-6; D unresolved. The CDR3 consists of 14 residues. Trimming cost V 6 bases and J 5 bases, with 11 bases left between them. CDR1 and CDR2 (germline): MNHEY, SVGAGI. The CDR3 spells CASRTLGDNSPLHF. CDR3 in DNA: TGTGCCAGCAGGACACTGGGCGATAATTCACCCCTCCACTTT.

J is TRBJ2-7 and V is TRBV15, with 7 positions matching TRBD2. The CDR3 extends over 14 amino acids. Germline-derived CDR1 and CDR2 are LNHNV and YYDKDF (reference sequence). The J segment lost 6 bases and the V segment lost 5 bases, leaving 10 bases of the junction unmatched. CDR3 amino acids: CATSLLRLALEQYF. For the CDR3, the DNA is TGTGCCACCAGCCTCCTCCGACTAGCCCTCGAGCAGTACTTC.

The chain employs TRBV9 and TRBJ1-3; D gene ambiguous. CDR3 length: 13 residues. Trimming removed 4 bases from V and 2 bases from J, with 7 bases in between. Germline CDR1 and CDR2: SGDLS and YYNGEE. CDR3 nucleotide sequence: TGTGCCAGCAGCCCCCTCGCTGGAAACACCATATATTTT. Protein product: CASSPLAGNTIYF.

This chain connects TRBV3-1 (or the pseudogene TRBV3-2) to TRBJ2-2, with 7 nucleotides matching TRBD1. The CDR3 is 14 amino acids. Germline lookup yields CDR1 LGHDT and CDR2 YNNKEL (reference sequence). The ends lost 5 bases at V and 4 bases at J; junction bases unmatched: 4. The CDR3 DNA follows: TGTGCCAGCAGCGAACAGGGGACCACCGGGGAGCTGTTTTTT. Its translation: CASSEQGTTGELFF.

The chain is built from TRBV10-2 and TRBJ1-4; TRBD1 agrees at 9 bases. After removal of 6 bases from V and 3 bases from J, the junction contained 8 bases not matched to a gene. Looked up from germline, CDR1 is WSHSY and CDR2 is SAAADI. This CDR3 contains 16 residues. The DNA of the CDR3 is TGCGCCAGCAGACGCACAGGGGGCGCGGCTAATGAAAAACTGTTTTTT. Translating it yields CASRRTGGAANEKLFF.

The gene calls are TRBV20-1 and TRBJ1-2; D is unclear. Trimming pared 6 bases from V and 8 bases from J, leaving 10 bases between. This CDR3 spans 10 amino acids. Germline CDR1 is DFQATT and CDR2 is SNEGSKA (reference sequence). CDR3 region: CSAGAEGYTF. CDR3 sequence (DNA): TGCAGTGCCGGCGCCGAGGGCTACACCTTC.

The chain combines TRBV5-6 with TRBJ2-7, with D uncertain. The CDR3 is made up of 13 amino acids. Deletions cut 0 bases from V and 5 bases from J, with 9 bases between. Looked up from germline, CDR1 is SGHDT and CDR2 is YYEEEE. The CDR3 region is CASSLGKTDEQYF. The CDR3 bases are TGTGCCAGCAGCTTGGGTAAGACCGACGAGCAGTACTTC.

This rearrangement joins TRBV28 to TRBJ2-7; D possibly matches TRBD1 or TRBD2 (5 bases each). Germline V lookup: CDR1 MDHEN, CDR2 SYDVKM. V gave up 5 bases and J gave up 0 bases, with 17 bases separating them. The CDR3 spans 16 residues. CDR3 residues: CASSLLGESSSYEQYF. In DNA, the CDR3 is TGTGCCAGCAGTCTGTTGGGGGAGTCGAGCTCCTACGAGCAGTACTTC.

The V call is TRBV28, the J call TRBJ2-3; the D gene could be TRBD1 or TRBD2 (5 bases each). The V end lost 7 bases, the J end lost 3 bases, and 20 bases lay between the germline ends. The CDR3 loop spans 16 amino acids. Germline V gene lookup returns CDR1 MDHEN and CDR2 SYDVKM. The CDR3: CASTYQGTGWTDTQYF. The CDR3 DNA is TGTGCCAGCACCTACCAAGGGACCGGGTGGACAGATACGCAGTATTTT.

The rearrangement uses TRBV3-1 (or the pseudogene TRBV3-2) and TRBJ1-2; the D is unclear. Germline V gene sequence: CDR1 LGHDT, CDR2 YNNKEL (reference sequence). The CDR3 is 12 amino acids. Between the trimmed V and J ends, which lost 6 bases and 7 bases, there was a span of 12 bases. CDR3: CASRLIGGGYTF. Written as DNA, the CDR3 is TGTGCCAGCAGACTCATCGGCGGTGGCTACACCTTC.

CDR3 DNA sequence: TGTGCCAGTACAGGGGAGGGTCAGCCCCAGCATTTT. This encodes CASTGEGQPQHF. This sequence joins TRBV6-5 and TRBJ1-5; 7 bases align to TRBD1. With 9 bases clipped from V and 6 bases from J, the junction kept 5 bases outside the gene matches. There are 12 residues in the CDR3. From germline, CDR1 is MNHEY and CDR2 SVGAGI.

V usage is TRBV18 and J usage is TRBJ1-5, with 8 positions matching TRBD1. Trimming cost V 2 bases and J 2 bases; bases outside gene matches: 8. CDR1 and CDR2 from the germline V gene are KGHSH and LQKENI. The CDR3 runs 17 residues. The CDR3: CASSPGLNRGGNQPQHF. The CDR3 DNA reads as TGTGCCAGCTCACCAGGCCTGAACAGGGGGGGCAATCAGCCCCAGCATTTT.

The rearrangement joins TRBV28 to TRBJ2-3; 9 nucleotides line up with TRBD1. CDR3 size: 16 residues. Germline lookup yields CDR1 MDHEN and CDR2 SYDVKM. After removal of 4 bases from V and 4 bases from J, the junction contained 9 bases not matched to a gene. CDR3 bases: TGTGCCAGCAGTTCTCTCGGGACAGGGCCCCCAGATACGCAGTATTTT. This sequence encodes CASSSLGTGPPDTQYF.

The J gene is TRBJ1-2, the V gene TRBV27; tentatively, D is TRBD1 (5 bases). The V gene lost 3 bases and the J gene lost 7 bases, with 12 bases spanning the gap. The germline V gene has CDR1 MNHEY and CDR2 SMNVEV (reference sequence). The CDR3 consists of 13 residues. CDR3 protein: CASSFGQGGGYTF. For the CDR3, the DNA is TGTGCCAGCAGTTTCGGCCAGGGTGGTGGCTACACCTTC.

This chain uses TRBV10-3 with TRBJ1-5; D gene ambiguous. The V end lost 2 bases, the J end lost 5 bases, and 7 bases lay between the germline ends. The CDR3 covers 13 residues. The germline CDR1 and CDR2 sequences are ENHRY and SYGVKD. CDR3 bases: TGTGCCATCAGTGAGGTTGGGGATCAGCCCCAGCATTTT. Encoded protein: CAISEVGDQPQHF.

The CDR3 DNA reads TGTGCCAGCAGTTTAATGGGGGCCCCTGGAAACACCATATATTTT. Its protein product is CASSLMGAPGNTIYF. The chain uses TRBV28 and TRBJ1-3; a weak D match, TRBD1 (6 bases). V was cut by 2 bases and J by 2 bases, with 10 bases left in between. CDR1 is MDHEN, CDR2 SYDVKM, per germline. The CDR3 length is 15 residues.

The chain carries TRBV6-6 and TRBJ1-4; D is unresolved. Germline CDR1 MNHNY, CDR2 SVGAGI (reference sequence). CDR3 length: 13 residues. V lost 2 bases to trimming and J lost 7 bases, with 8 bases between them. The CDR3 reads CASSYDRGEKLFF. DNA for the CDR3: TGTGCCAGCAGTTACGACCGGGGTGAAAAACTGTTTTTT.

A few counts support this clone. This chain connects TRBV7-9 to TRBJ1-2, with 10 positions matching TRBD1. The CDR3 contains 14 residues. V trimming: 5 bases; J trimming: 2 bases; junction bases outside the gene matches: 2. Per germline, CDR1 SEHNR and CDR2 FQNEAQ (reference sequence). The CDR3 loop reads CASSDRGRNYGYTF. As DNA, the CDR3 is TGTGCCAGCAGCGACAGGGGGCGCAACTATGGCTACACCTTC. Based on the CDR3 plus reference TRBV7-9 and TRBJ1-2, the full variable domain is DTGVSQNPRHKITKRGQNVTFRCDPISEHNRLYWYRQTLGQGPEFLTYFQNEAQLEKSRLLSDRFSAERPKGSFSTLEIQRTEQGDSAMYLCASSDRGRNYGYTFGSGTRLTVV.

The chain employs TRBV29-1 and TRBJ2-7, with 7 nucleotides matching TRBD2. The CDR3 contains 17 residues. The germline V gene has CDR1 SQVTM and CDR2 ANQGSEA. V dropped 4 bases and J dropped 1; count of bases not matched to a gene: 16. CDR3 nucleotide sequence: TGCAGCGTTGGCTATAGGTCTTTGAGCGGGGCATCCTACGAGCAGTACTTC. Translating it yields CSVGYRSLSGASYEQYF.